Below, 29 T cell receptor beta chains from the same sample are listed, as sequenced in a study of T cell responses to AZD1222 COVID-19 vaccine. Generated by immunoSEQ multiplex PCR, the TCRdb table keeps only in-frame clones and is missing some. The top ten hold less than 3.5% of the sample, which has 150,000 to 160,000 clones, about 87% seen once. This material consisted of peripheral blood, taken on day 0 of AZD1222 vaccination. The receptors here all came from an adult in good health.

V and J are TRBV3-1 (or the pseudogene TRBV3-2) and TRBJ2-1; 13 bases align to TRBD2. Germline-derived CDR1 and CDR2 are LGHDT and YNNKEL (reference sequence). V was pared by 5 bases and J by 8 bases, with 6 bases of the junction left unmatched. CDR3 length equals 15 residues. The CDR3 bases are TGTGCCAGCAGCTCGGGACTAGCGGGGCGTTATGAGCAGTTCTTC. Protein sequence: CASSSGLAGRYEQFF.

The CDR3 protein is CASSSRAGANTEAFF. In nucleotides, the CDR3 is TGTGCCAGCAGCTCCCGAGCGGGAGCAAACACTGAAGCTTTCTTT. The chain combines TRBV7-6 with TRBJ1-1; no clear D. This CDR3 is 15 amino acids long. Trimming removed 4 bases from V and 2 bases from J, with 14 bases in between. Germline V gene sequence: CDR1 SGHVS, CDR2 FNYEAQ.

The chain recombines TRBV6-2 or TRBV6-3 with TRBJ1-5, with a tentative D call TRBD1 (5 bases). The germline V gene encodes CDR1 MNHEY and CDR2 SVGEGT. The CDR3 sequence is 14 residues long. V gave up 2 bases and J gave up 3 bases, with 8 bases separating them. In DNA, the CDR3 is TGTGCCAGCAGTTACGGGGGGTTCAATCAGCCCCAGCATTTT. Encoded protein: CASSYGGFNQPQHF.

This chain uses TRBV4-1 with TRBJ2-7; 9 bases are a match to TRBD1. This CDR3 contains 15 residues. The trim removed 0 bases at V and 3 bases at J, leaving 3 bases unmatched. Germline loops: CDR1 MGHRA, CDR2 YSYEKL. The CDR3 loop is CASSQDGTGIYEQYF. The CDR3 bases are TGCGCCAGCAGCCAAGATGGGACAGGGATCTACGAGCAGTACTTC.

The chain is built from TRBV28 and TRBJ1-5; D is perhaps TRBD1 (5 bases). The CDR3 is 13 amino acids. V gave up 5 bases and J gave up 5 bases, with 10 bases separating them. Looked up from germline, CDR1 is MDHEN and CDR2 is SYDVKM. CDR3 coding DNA: TGTGCCAGCAGTCTAGGGACGTATCAGCCCCAGCATTTT. It specifies CASSLGTYQPQHF.

The J gene is TRBJ2-6, the V gene TRBV15, with TRBD2 as a possible D gene (6 bases). Germline CDR1 reads LNHNV; CDR2 reads YYDKDF (reference sequence). There are 17 residues in the CDR3. Trimming took 0 bases from V and 4 from J, leaving 13 bases between them. The DNA for the CDR3 is TGTGCCACCAGCAGAGATCGGGGGAATAGAGGGGCCAACGTCCTGACTTTC. Translated: CATSRDRGNRGANVLTF.

The genes are TRBV3-1 (or the pseudogene TRBV3-2) and TRBJ2-1, with D possibly being TRBD1 (7 bases). This CDR3 region has 17 residues. Trimming removed 0 bases at V and 1 base at J, with 13 bases between. Germline lookup yields CDR1 LGHDT and CDR2 YNNKEL (reference sequence). CDR3 region: CASSQEGGGTSYNEQFF. The CDR3 DNA sequence: TGTGCCAGCAGCCAAGAAGGGGGCGGGACTTCCTACAATGAGCAGTTCTTC.

The chain combines TRBV7-2 with TRBJ2-4; D is uncertain. Trimming took 3 bases from V and 8 from J, leaving 11 bases between them. CDR1 is SGHTA, CDR2 FQGNSA, per germline. The CDR3 spans 13 residues. CDR3 loop: CASSFQARDIQYF. The CDR3 nucleotides are TGTGCCAGCAGCTTCCAGGCTAGGGACATTCAGTACTTC.

The chain employs TRBV13 and TRBJ1-3; D call uncertain. The CDR3 sequence is 14 residues long. V was pared by 0 bases and J by 4 bases, with 7 bases between. From germline, CDR1 is PRHDT and CDR2 FYEKMQ (reference sequence). The CDR3 DNA reads TGTGCCAGCAGCTTAGGGCAGAGGGGAAACACCATATATTTT. Its translation: CASSLGQRGNTIYF.

This chain joins TRBV6-6 and TRBJ2-7, with 8 bases identical to TRBD1. The CDR3 runs 14 residues. Per the germline V gene, CDR1 is MNHNY and CDR2 is SVGAGI (reference sequence). V dropped 2 bases and J dropped 6; count of bases not matched to a gene: 6. CDR3: CASSYTTGGGEQYF. CDR3 nucleotides: TGTGCCAGCAGTTACACAACAGGGGGAGGCGAGCAGTACTTC.

The genes are TRBV7-2 and TRBJ2-3, with TRBD2 matching over 12 bases. Losses at the gene ends were 3 bases for V and 6 bases for J; bases not matched to a gene: 4. The germline V gene encodes CDR1 SGHTA and CDR2 FQGNSA. The CDR3 is made up of 15 amino acids. Here the CDR3 reads CASSLYGLAGDTQYF. DNA of the CDR3: TGTGCCAGCAGCTTGTATGGACTAGCGGGGGATACGCAGTATTTT.

The chain has TRBV7-6 and TRBJ2-7, with 8 bases lining up with TRBD1. This CDR3 is 15 amino acids long. J gave up 1 base and V 5 bases, and 7 bases lay outside the gene matches. Germline V CDR1 and CDR2: SGHVS, FNYEAQ. The CDR3 DNA sequence: TGTGCCAGCAGCACCCGGACAGGGAGGTCCTACGAGCAGTACTTC. Its protein is CASSTRTGRSYEQYF.

The rearrangement links TRBV18 to TRBJ2-3; D may correspond to TRBD1 or TRBD2 (6 bases each). The CDR3 has 16 residues. The germline CDR1 and CDR2 sequences are KGHSH and LQKENI. Trimming cost V 4 bases and J 0 bases, with 14 bases left between them. In nucleotides, the CDR3 is TGTGCCAGCTCACGATGGGGGGACACTAGCACAGATACGCAGTATTTT. Amino acids: CASSRWGDTSTDTQYF.

V usage is TRBV18 and J usage is TRBJ1-1; D is uncertain. The germline CDR1 and CDR2 sequences are KGHSH and LQKENI. Trimming shortened V by 3 bases and J by 4 bases, and 6 bases separated the two germline ends. The CDR3 has 12 amino acids. CDR3 coding DNA: TGTGCCAGCTCACCCGAAGGCACTGAAGCTTTCTTT. Translation gives CASSPEGTEAFF.

Sample share makes this clone medium-sized. This rearrangement joins TRBV10-1 to TRBJ1-5, with a possible D match to TRBD1 (6 bases). Germline CDR1 WNHNN, CDR2 SYGVQD (reference sequence). The CDR3 consists of 18 residues. V lost 7 bases and J lost 0, with 22 bases in between. CDR3 region: CASTHEGGAPHSNQPQHF. The CDR3 coding sequence is TGCGCCAGCACCCACGAGGGGGGCGCCCCCCATAGCAATCAGCCCCAGCATTTT.

This clone was observed a single time. The rearrangement links TRBV14 to TRBJ2-3, with D uncertain. V dropped 1 base and J dropped 4 bases, with 12 bases sitting between them. This CDR3 has 15 residues. CDR1 is SGHDN and CDR2 is FVKESK in the germline V gene. The CDR3: CASSQVIGISDTQYF. In nucleotides, the CDR3 is TGTGCCAGCAGCCAAGTGATAGGGATTTCAGATACGCAGTATTTT.

The chain has TRBV5-1 and TRBJ1-2; D might be TRBD1 (5 bases). This CDR3 spans 15 amino acids. Germline-derived CDR1 and CDR2 are SGHRS and YFSETQ. The ends were cut back, 3 bases at V and 4 bases at J, with 16 bases in the middle. The CDR3 DNA reads as TGCGCCAGCAGCTCGTATGGGGCTGTGGGCTATGGCTACACCTTC. Translation gives CASSSYGAVGYGYTF.

The V call is TRBV11-2, the J call TRBJ1-1, with D unclear. There are 13 residues in the CDR3. The V end was cut by 5 bases, the J end by 6 bases, with 13 bases between. Germline CDR1 is SGHAT and CDR2 is FQNNGV. CDR3 DNA sequence: TGTGCCAGCAGCCCTGCCTTATCCCCTGAAGCTTTCTTT. Translating it yields CASSPALSPEAFF.

CDR3 sequence (DNA): TGTGCCAGCAGCCAAGAATTCTCGTACTATGGCTACACCTTC. This sequence encodes CASSQEFSYYGYTF. The chain is built from TRBV3-1 (or the pseudogene TRBV3-2) and TRBJ1-2; D not resolved. The length of the CDR3 is 14 residues. CDR1 is LGHDT and CDR2 is YNNKEL in the germline V gene (reference sequence). The V end was cut by 0 bases, the J end by 3 bases, with 8 bases between.

The rearrangement uses TRBV12-3 or TRBV12-4 and TRBJ2-2; weak D call: TRBD2 (5 bases). Deletions cut 6 bases from V and 1 base from J, with 6 bases between. This CDR3 has 13 residues. For the CDR3, the DNA is TGTGCCAGCAGACGGGGGAACACCGGGGAGCTGTTTTTT. Its protein is CASRRGNTGELFF.

This clone was counted a single time. V and J are TRBV7-8 and TRBJ2-1; 8 nucleotides match TRBD1. This CDR3 spans 15 amino acids. The V gene end was trimmed by 1 base and the J gene end by 7 bases; junction bases not matched to a gene: 6. Germline values: CDR1 SGHVS, CDR2 FQNEAQ. The CDR3 sequence: CASSLVRDRINEQFF. The CDR3 nucleotides read TGTGCCAGCAGCTTAGTGAGGGACAGGATTAATGAGCAGTTCTTC.

V usage is TRBV3-1 (or the pseudogene TRBV3-2) and J usage is TRBJ1-2, with 7 positions matching TRBD1. CDR3 length: 13 residues. Unmatched junction bases numbered 7, after V lost 4 bases and J lost 8 bases. Germline lookup yields CDR1 LGHDT and CDR2 YNNKEL (reference sequence). CDR3 nucleotide sequence: TGTGCCAGCAGCCCAACAGGGGCGGGAGGCTACACCTTC. This codes for CASSPTGAGGYTF.

This rearrangement joins TRBV6-5 to TRBJ2-7; TRBD2 matches 7 bases. The CDR3 is 15 amino acids. The V segment lost 6 bases and the J segment 1 base; nucleotides outside the gene matches: 9. Germline values: CDR1 MNHEY, CDR2 SVGAGI. CDR3: CASSPGGSVSYEQYF. CDR3 bases: TGTGCCAGCAGCCCGGGGGGTTCCGTATCCTACGAGCAGTACTTC.

The chain employs TRBV4-3 and TRBJ1-5; D is uncertain. The CDR3 extends over 13 amino acids. V lost 2 bases, J lost 2 bases, and 4 bases lay in between. Germline-derived CDR1 and CDR2 are LGHNA and YSLEER. The CDR3 nucleotides are TGCGCCAGCAGCCAAAGTGGCAATCAGCCCCAGCATTTT. This gives the protein CASSQSGNQPQHF.

The genes are TRBV16 and TRBJ1-1; unclear D gene. V was clipped by 2 bases and J by 6 bases, with 10 bases between them. Germline CDR1 is KGHSY and CDR2 is FQNENV. The CDR3 spans 13 residues. The CDR3: CASSQGEGSEAFF. CDR3 nucleotides: TGTGCCAGCAGCCAAGGTGAGGGCTCTGAAGCTTTCTTT.

The J gene is TRBJ2-2, the V gene TRBV6-5, with TRBD1 matching over 11 bases. The CDR3 spans 15 residues. CDR1 and CDR2 from the germline V gene are MNHEY and SVGAGI. V dropped 6 bases and J dropped 3; count of bases not matched to a gene: 3. The CDR3: CASRRGQGDTGELFF. CDR3 DNA sequence: TGTGCCAGCAGGAGGGGACAGGGGGACACCGGGGAGCTGTTTTTT.

This sequence joins TRBV7-9 and TRBJ2-5, with 9 positions matching TRBD1. Germline loops: CDR1 SEHNR, CDR2 FQNEAQ (reference sequence). The CDR3 runs 13 residues. V lost 6 bases and J lost 2; bases outside the gene matches: 1. The CDR3 DNA is TGTGCCAGCAGGACAGGGGGGCAAGAGACCCAGTACTTC. Amino acids: CASRTGGQETQYF. Full variable domain (missing parts from reference TRBV7-9 and TRBJ2-5): DTGVSQNPRHKITKRGQNVTFRCDPISEHNRLYWYRQTLGQGPEFLTYFQNEAQLEKSRLLSDRFSAERPKGSFSTLEIQRTEQGDSAMYLCASRTGGQETQYFGPGTRLLVL.

The rearrangement links TRBV5-5 to TRBJ2-7, with a weak D call TRBD1 (6 bases). V lost 4 bases, J lost 5 bases, and 10 bases lay in between. Germline loops: CDR1 SGHKS, CDR2 YYEKEE (reference sequence). The CDR3 totals 12 residues. CDR3 sequence (DNA): TGTGCCAGCAGCCTGGGGGCTCACGAGCAGTACTTC. It encodes CASSLGAHEQYF.

J is TRBJ1-5 and V is TRBV6-4, with 8 bases lining up with TRBD1. The CDR3 totals 13 residues. Germline assignment: CDR1 MRHNA and CDR2 SNTAGT. The junction had 4 bases not matched to a gene; V was cut back by 3 bases and J by 9 bases. The CDR3 region is CASSEGTGRPQHF. The CDR3 bases are TGTGCCAGCAGTGAAGGGACAGGTAGGCCCCAGCATTTT.